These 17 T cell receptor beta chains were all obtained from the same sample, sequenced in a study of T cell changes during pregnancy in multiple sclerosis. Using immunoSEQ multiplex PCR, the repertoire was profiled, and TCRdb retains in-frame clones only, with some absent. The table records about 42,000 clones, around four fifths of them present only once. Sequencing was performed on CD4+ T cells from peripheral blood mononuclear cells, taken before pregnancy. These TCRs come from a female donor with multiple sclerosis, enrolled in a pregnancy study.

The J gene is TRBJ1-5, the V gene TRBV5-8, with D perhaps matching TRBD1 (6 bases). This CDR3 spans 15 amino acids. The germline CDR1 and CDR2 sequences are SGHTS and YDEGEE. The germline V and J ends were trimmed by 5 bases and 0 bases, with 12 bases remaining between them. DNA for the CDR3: TGTGCCAGCAGGGATGGACAGTTTAGCAATCAGCCCCAGCATTTT. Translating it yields CASRDGQFSNQPQHF.

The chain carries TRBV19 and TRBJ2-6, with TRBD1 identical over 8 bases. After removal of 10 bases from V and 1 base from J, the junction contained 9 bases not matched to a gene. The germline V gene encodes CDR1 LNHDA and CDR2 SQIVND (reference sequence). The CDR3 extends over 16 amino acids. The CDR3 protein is CATTSGGGSGANVLTF. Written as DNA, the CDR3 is TGTGCCACAACTTCAGGGGGCGGGTCTGGGGCCAACGTCCTGACTTTC.

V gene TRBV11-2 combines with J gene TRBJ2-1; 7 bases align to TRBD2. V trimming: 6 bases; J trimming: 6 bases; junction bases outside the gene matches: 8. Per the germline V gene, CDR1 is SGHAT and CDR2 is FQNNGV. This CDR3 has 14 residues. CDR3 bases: TGTGCCAGCAGTCTCGGACTAGGGTTCAATGAGCAGTTCTTC. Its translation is CASSLGLGFNEQFF.

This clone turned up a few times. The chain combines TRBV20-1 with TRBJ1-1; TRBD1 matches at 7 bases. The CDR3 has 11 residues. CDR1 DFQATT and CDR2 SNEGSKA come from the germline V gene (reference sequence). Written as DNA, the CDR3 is TGCAGCATATACCAGGGGGCTGAAGCTTTCTTT. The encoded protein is CSIYQGAEAFF.

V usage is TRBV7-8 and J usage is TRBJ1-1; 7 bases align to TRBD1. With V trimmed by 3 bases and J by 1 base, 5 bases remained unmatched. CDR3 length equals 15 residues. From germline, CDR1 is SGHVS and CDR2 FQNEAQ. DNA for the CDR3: TGTGCCAGCAGCTTTTCGGGGACAGCGAACACTGAAGCTTTCTTT. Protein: CASSFSGTANTEAFF.

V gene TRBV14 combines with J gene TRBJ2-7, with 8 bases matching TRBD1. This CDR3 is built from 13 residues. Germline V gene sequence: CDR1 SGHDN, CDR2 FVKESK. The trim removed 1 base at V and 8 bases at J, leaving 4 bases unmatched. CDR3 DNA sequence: TGTGCCAGCAGCCAAGGACAGGGGAGTAAGCAGTACTTC. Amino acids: CASSQGQGSKQYF.

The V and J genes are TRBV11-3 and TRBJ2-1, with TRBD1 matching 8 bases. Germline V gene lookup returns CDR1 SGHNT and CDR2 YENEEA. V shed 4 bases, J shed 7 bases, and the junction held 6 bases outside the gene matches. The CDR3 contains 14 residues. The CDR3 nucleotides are TGTGCCAGCAGCTCAGGGGGCAGTATGAATGAGCAGTTCTTC. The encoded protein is CASSSGGSMNEQFF. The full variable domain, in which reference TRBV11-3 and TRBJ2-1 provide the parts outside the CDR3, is EAGVVQSPRYKIIEKKQPVAFWCNPISGHNTLYWYLQNLGQGPELLIRYENEEAVDDSQLPKDRFSAERLKGVDSTLKIQPAELGDSAVYLCASSSGGSMNEQFFGPGTRLTVL.

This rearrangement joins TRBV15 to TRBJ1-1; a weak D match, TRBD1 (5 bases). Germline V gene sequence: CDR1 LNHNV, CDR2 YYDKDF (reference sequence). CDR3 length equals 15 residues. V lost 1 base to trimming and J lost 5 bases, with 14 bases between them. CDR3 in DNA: TGTGCCACCAGCAGAGTTAGAGGGGAGGGGACTGAAGCTTTCTTT. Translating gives CATSRVRGEGTEAFF.

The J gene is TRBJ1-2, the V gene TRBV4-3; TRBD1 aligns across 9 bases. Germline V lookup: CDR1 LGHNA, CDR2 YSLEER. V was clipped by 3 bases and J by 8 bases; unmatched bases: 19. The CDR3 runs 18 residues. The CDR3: CASSHSLRDRALKVGYTF. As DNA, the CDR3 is TGCGCCAGCAGCCACTCCCTCCGGGACAGGGCCTTGAAAGTCGGCTACACCTTC.

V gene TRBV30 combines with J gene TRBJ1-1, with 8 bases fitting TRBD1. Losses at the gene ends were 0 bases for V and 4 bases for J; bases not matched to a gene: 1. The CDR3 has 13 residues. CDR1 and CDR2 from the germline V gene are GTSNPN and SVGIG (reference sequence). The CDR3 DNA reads TGTGCCTGGAGTGTAACAGGGGGCACTGAAGCTTTCTTT. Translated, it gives CAWSVTGGTEAFF.

CDR3 loop: CASRGSGQGSSEQYF. CDR3 nucleotide sequence: TGTGCCAGCAGAGGGTCGGGACAGGGATCGAGCGAGCAGTACTTC. The rearrangement uses TRBV6-5 and TRBJ2-7; 9 nucleotides align to TRBD1. The CDR3 spans 15 residues. After removal of 6 bases from V and 6 bases from J, the junction contained 12 bases not matched to a gene. Germline CDR1 and CDR2: MNHEY and SVGAGI.

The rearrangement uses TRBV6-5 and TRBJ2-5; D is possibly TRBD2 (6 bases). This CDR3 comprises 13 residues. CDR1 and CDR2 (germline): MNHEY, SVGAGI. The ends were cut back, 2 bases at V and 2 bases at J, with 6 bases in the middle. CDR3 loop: CASSYGGQETQYF. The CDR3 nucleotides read TGTGCCAGCAGTTACGGGGGGCAAGAGACCCAGTACTTC.

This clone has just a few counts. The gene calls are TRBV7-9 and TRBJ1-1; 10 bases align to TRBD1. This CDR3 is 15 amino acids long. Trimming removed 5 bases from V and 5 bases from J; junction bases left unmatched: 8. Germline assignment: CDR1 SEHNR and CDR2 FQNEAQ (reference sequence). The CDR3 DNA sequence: TGTGCCAGCAGCCTTGACAGGGGGCTGAGTACTGAAGCTTTCTTT. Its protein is CASSLDRGLSTEAFF.

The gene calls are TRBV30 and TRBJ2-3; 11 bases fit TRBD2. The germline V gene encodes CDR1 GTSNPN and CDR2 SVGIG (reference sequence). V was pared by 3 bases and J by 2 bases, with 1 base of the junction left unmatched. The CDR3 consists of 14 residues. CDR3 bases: TGTGCCTGGAGACTAGCGGGGGACACAGATACGCAGTATTTT. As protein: CAWRLAGDTDTQYF.

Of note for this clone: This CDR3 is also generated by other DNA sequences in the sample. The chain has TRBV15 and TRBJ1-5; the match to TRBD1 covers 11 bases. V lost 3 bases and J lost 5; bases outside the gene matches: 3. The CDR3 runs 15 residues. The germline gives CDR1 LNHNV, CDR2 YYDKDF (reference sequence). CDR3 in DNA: TGTGCCACCAGCAGGGAGGGACAGGGGGATCAGCCCCAGCATTTT. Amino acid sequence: CATSREGQGDQPQHF.

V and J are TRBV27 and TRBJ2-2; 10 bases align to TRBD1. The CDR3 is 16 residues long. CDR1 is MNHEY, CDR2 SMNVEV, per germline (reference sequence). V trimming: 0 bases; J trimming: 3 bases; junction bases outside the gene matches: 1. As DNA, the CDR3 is TGTGCCAGCAGTTTATCGGGGACAGGGGACACCGGGGAGCTGTTTTTT. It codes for CASSLSGTGDTGELFF.

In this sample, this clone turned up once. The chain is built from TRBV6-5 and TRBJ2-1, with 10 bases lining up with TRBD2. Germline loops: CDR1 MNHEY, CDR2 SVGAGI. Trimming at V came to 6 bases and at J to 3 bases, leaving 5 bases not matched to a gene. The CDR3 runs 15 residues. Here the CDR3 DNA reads TGTGCCAGCAGCCTACTAGCGGGGTTCTACAATGAGCAGTTCTTC. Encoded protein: CASSLLAGFYNEQFF.